The present TCR beta chain was sequenced within a study of blood T cells in healthy people across ages. Study outcomes and limitations: Strong correlation was found linking TCR beta diversity to naive T cell percentage. Age advanced and TCR beta diversity per million T cells fell, roughly linearly. It was not possible, with unsorted PBMCs, to conclusively compare naive and antigen-experienced cells.

CDR3 size: 15 residues. The germline V gene encodes CDR1 LGHDT and CDR2 YNNKEL (reference sequence). Unmatched junction bases numbered 6, after V lost 2 bases and J lost 4 bases. Combining a sample-barcoded 5' primer with a J-beta primer mix, a second PCR ran for about 7 to 12 cycles. The authors tagged each cDNA molecule using a template-switch adaptor with 12 random nucleotides. TCRdb redid the calling of the 5' RACE reads with MiXCR, one entry per CDR3 protein. The sample holds some 1.5 million distinct CDR3 sequences, 28% seen once. As concerns this clonotype: The antigen is not known.

This rearrangement joins TRBV3-1 to TRBJ1-2; TRBD1 matches 8 bases. The material sequenced was blood. This receptor was identified in a woman in her twenties or thirties in good health. In DNA, the CDR3 is TGTGCCAGCAGCCAACAGGACAGGGTACCCTATGGCTACACCTTC. It specifies CASSQQDRVPYGYTF.